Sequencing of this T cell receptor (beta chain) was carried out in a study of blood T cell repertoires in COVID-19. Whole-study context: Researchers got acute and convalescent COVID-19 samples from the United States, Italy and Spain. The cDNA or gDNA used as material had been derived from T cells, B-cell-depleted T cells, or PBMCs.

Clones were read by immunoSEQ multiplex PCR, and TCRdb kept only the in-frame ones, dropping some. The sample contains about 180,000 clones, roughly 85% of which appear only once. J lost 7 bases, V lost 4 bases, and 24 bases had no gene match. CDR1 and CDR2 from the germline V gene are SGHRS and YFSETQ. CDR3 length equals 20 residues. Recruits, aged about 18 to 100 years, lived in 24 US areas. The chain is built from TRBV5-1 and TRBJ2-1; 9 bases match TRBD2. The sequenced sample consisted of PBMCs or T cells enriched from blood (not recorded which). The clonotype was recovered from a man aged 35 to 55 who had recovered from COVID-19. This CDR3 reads CASSGMAGGISTYILNEQFF. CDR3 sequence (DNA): TGCGCCAGCAGCGGGATGGCGGGGGGGATCTCTACCTACATATTAAATGAGCAGTTCTTC.